This T cell receptor (beta chain) was identified in a study of T-cell reconstitution after alpha-beta-depleted transplantation in children. Whole-study results and caveats: Reportedly, alpha-beta T cells present about two months post-transplant originated from several hundred expanded clones of graft origin. At one year after transplant, newly produced T cells mostly accounted for T-cell counts and diversity. The study traced high day-60 TCRbeta diversity in some patients to surviving recipient T cells and thymic progenitors.

Unique molecular identifiers featured in how the TCRbeta library was prepared. TCRdb re-called the PCR reads with MiXCR, one entry per CDR3 protein. The sample has over 25,000 distinct CDR3 sequences, roughly 6.5% seen once. The CDR3 runs to 17 residues. V was cut by 1 base and J by 4 bases, with 20 bases left in between. Looked up from germline, CDR1 is SGHTA and CDR2 is FQGNSA. By share of the sample, this clonotype is large. Its antigen is as yet unknown. The material was peripheral blood, obtained 60 days after TCRalphabeta/CD19-depleted stem cell transplant. V usage is TRBV7-2 and J usage is TRBJ2-7; D is possibly TRBD1 (7 bases). The sequence derives from a child under two years old who had a stem cell transplant for acute myeloid leukemia, so the T cells may come from the graft donor. The CDR3: CASSLGGNPGQLYEQYF. The CDR3 coding sequence is TGTGCCAGCAGCTTAGGCGGGAATCCGGGACAGCTATACGAGCAGTACTTC.